Listed here are 24 T cell receptor beta chains from one sample, sequenced in a study of blood T cell repertoires in COVID-19. TCRdb's table, derived via immunoSEQ multiplex PCR, lists solely in-frame clones and lacks some. The table lists 68,000 or so clones, around 90% of them singletons. Sequencing input: peripheral blood. These receptors were collected from a man in his forties with COVID-19, enrolled during active disease.

The chain employs TRBV3-1 (or the pseudogene TRBV3-2) and TRBJ1-4, with 8 bases matching TRBD1. Looked up from germline, CDR1 is LGHDT and CDR2 is YNNKEL (reference sequence). The J segment lost 5 bases and the V segment lost 3 bases, leaving 2 bases of the junction unmatched. The CDR3 is 14 amino acids. DNA of the CDR3: TGTGCCAGCAGCCAGAGGACAGGGAATGAAAAACTGTTTTTT. Translation: CASSQRTGNEKLFF.

The chain joins TRBV3-1 (or the pseudogene TRBV3-2) to TRBJ1-1, with TRBD1 as a possible D gene (5 bases). CDR1 is LGHDT, CDR2 YNNKEL, per germline (reference sequence). This CDR3 contains 14 residues. V was clipped by 4 bases and J by 5 bases, with 14 bases between them. DNA for the CDR3: TGTGCCAGCAGCCCATCTGGCGGGGGGACTGAAGCTTTCTTT. As protein: CASSPSGGGTEAFF.

The chain has TRBV2 and TRBJ2-2; D is ambiguous. CDR1 and CDR2 from the germline V gene are SNHLY and FYNNEI. The length of the CDR3 is 13 residues. Trimming removed 4 bases at V and 4 bases at J, with 7 bases between. CDR3 in amino acids: CASSAYSTGELFF. In DNA, the CDR3 is TGTGCCAGCAGTGCGTACTCCACCGGGGAGCTGTTTTTT.

Regarding this clone: The same CDR3 can be traced to other DNA sequences in this sample. The chain is built from TRBV7-9 and TRBJ1-1, with 7 bases identical to TRBD1. The ends lost 5 bases at V and 3 bases at J; junction bases unmatched: 3. CDR1 and CDR2 (germline): SEHNR, FQNEAQ (reference sequence). This CDR3 has 13 residues. CDR3 nucleotide sequence: TGTGCCAGCAGCCGACAGGGAGACACTGAAGCTTTCTTT. This gives the protein CASSRQGDTEAFF.

The rearrangement links TRBV6-4 to TRBJ1-5; 7 nucleotides align to TRBD1. This CDR3 comprises 15 residues. V shed 6 bases and J 10 bases; nucleotides not matched to a gene: 15. The germline V gene has CDR1 MRHNA and CDR2 SNTAGT. The CDR3 DNA sequence: TGTGCCAGCAGGGGAACCGGGACAGCGGCCCAACCCCAGCATTTT. This sequence encodes CASRGTGTAAQPQHF.

This chain joins TRBV5-1 and TRBJ1-3; D might be TRBD1 (6 bases). Germline V CDR1 and CDR2: SGHRS, YFSETQ. The CDR3 contains 17 residues. Trimming removed 4 bases at V and 4 bases at J, with 21 bases between. CDR3 nucleotide sequence: TGCGCCAGCAGCGCCGCCCCGGGCCAGGGGATCGGAAACACCATATATTTT. It codes for CASSAAPGQGIGNTIYF.

The CDR3 sequence is CATSRGRDNEKLFF. For the CDR3, the DNA is TGTGCCACCAGCAGAGGCAGGGATAATGAAAAACTGTTTTTT. This rearrangement joins TRBV15 to TRBJ1-4, with a weak D call TRBD1 (5 bases). The germline V gene encodes CDR1 LNHNV and CDR2 YYDKDF (reference sequence). The germline V and J ends were trimmed by 1 base and 4 bases, with 7 bases remaining between them. The CDR3 is made up of 14 amino acids.

The chain combines TRBV20-1 with TRBJ1-1, with D perhaps TRBD1 (6 bases). The CDR3 contains 13 residues. Germline loops: CDR1 DFQATT, CDR2 SNEGSKA (reference sequence). The germline V and J ends were trimmed by 3 bases and 7 bases, with 15 bases remaining between them. The CDR3 DNA is TGCAGTGCTAGTTCGGAGGGGGGGCGTGAAGCTTTCTTT. Its protein product is CSASSEGGREAFF.

CDR3 DNA sequence: TGTGCCAGCAGCTTGGAAGGAGGGGGCATGAACACTGAAGCTTTCTTT. Translating it yields CASSLEGGGMNTEAFF. This rearrangement joins TRBV5-5 to TRBJ1-1, with 7 bases lining up with TRBD1. The J segment lost 0 bases and the V segment lost 0 bases, leaving 5 bases of the junction unmatched. Germline CDR1 reads SGHKS; CDR2 reads YYEKEE (reference sequence). This CDR3 has 16 amino acids.

This chain uses TRBV3-1 (or the pseudogene TRBV3-2) with TRBJ1-2, with D hard to call. Looked up from germline, CDR1 is LGHDT and CDR2 is YNNKEL (reference sequence). Trimming pared 0 bases from V and 2 bases from J, leaving 7 bases between. CDR3 length equals 14 residues. This CDR3 is CASSQDEQNYGYTF. Written as DNA, the CDR3 is TGTGCCAGCAGCCAAGATGAGCAAAACTATGGCTACACCTTC.

V gene TRBV9 combines with J gene TRBJ2-5; D unclear. The germline gives CDR1 SGDLS, CDR2 YYNGEE. There are 12 residues in the CDR3. V lost 7 bases and J lost 0, with 7 bases in between. CDR3 loop: CASSTDQETQYF. In DNA, the CDR3 is TGTGCCAGCTCCACGGACCAAGAGACCCAGTACTTC.

V gene TRBV28 combines with J gene TRBJ1-1; weak D call: TRBD1 (6 bases). This CDR3 is built from 17 residues. Germline lookup yields CDR1 MDHEN and CDR2 SYDVKM. Trimming removed 0 bases from V and 1 base from J, with 15 bases in between. In DNA, the CDR3 is TGTGCCAGCAGTTTATGGGGGGGGGCGAATAAGAACACTGAAGCTTTCTTT. This gives the protein CASSLWGGANKNTEAFF.

The chain joins TRBV5-1 to TRBJ2-6, with 7 positions matching TRBD2. Germline trimming cut 2 bases from V and 2 bases from J; bases unmatched to any gene: 7. The germline V gene has CDR1 SGHRS and CDR2 YFSETQ. The CDR3 spans 17 residues. CDR3 sequence: CASSLERGETGANVLTF. The DNA for the CDR3 is TGCGCCAGCAGCTTAGAGCGGGGAGAGACTGGGGCCAACGTCCTGACTTTC.

This chain joins TRBV6-5 and TRBJ1-2; D may be TRBD1 (5 bases). CDR3 size: 15 residues. Trimming took off 0 bases at V and 6 bases at J, with 14 bases between the two ends. The germline V gene encodes CDR1 MNHEY and CDR2 SVGAGI. CDR3 sequence: CASSYSWNRPNGYTF. Written as DNA, the CDR3 is TGTGCCAGCAGTTACTCATGGAACAGGCCCAATGGCTACACCTTC.

The chain recombines TRBV5-1 with TRBJ2-6, with D unresolved. The germline V gene encodes CDR1 SGHRS and CDR2 YFSETQ. The CDR3 covers 16 residues. Trimming removed 4 bases from V and 6 bases from J, with 17 bases in between. This chain's CDR3 is CASSPPRVAEANVLTF. CDR3 bases: TGCGCCAGCAGCCCGCCCCGGGTCGCCGAGGCCAACGTCCTGACTTTC. Looking up the rest from reference TRBV5-1 and TRBJ2-6 gives the full variable domain: KAGVTQTPRYLIKTRGQQVTLSCSPISGHRSVSWYQQTPGQGLQFLFEYFSETQRNKGNFPGRFSGRQFSNSRSEMNVSTLELGDSALYLCASSPPRVAEANVLTFGAGSRLTVL.

This CDR3 reads CASSSYFTGMDGYTF. The CDR3 DNA is TGTGCCAGCAGCTCATACTTTACAGGGATGGACGGCTACACCTTC. This sequence joins TRBV5-5 and TRBJ1-2; tentative D call: TRBD1 (6 bases). V lost 3 bases to trimming and J lost 8 bases, with 20 bases between them. Germline V gene sequence: CDR1 SGHKS, CDR2 YYEKEE (reference sequence). This CDR3 region has 15 residues.

Note on this clone: Other nucleotide sequences in the sample specify the same CDR3. The rearrangement uses TRBV6-1 and TRBJ2-7, with TRBD1 matching over 7 bases. The CDR3 runs 15 residues. The V segment lost 0 bases and the J segment 2 bases; nucleotides outside the gene matches: 4. Germline CDR1 MNHNS, CDR2 SASEGT. Here the CDR3 DNA reads TGTGCCAGCAGTGAAGCGCTGCAGGGGGCCTACGAGCAGTACTTC. Translation gives CASSEALQGAYEQYF.

V is TRBV3-1 (or the pseudogene TRBV3-2) and J is TRBJ2-1; 9 bases align to TRBD2. Germline CDR1 and CDR2: LGHDT and YNNKEL (reference sequence). With 3 bases clipped from V and 10 bases from J, the junction kept 4 bases outside the gene matches. CDR3 length: 13 amino acids. CDR3 region: CASSHGLAKEQFF. In DNA, the CDR3 is TGTGCCAGCAGCCATGGACTAGCGAAAGAGCAGTTCTTC.

The chain carries TRBV9 and TRBJ2-3; 9 positions match TRBD1. The CDR3 spans 15 residues. Per the germline V gene, CDR1 is SGDLS and CDR2 is YYNGEE. The V segment lost 3 bases and the J segment 6 bases; nucleotides outside the gene matches: 8. In nucleotides, the CDR3 is TGTGCCAGCAGCGCCGGGACAGGGCTTTCGGATACGCAGTATTTT. Translating it yields CASSAGTGLSDTQYF.

The V gene is TRBV9, the J gene TRBJ2-6; possibly TRBD1 for D (6 bases). The CDR3 sequence is 15 residues long. Per the germline V gene, CDR1 is SGDLS and CDR2 is YYNGEE. Trimming left V 4 bases short and J 3 bases short, with 11 bases between. CDR3 amino acids: CASSLTGFGANVLTF. The DNA for the CDR3 is TGTGCCAGCAGCTTAACAGGGTTTGGGGCCAACGTCCTGACTTTC.

The CDR3 loop is CALHSGIAKTLNTEAFF. In nucleotides, the CDR3 is TGTGCCCTTCACTCAGGCATAGCGAAAACTCTGAACACTGAAGCTTTCTTT. The chain has TRBV15 and TRBJ1-1; D is unresolved. The CDR3 extends over 17 amino acids. Between the trimmed V and J ends, which lost 11 bases and 0 bases, there was a span of 25 bases. Germline V lookup: CDR1 LNHNV, CDR2 YYDKDF (reference sequence).

This sequence joins TRBV19 and TRBJ2-2, with 10 positions matching TRBD2. This CDR3 is built from 17 residues. V was clipped by 3 bases and J by 0 bases; unmatched bases: 4. Germline V CDR1 and CDR2: LNHDA, SQIVND (reference sequence). CDR3 sequence: CASSILAGGSNTGELFF. The DNA for the CDR3 is TGTGCCAGTAGTATCTTAGCGGGGGGCTCGAACACCGGGGAGCTGTTTTTT. The whole variable domain, filled in from reference TRBV19 and TRBJ2-2, reads DGGITQSPKYLFRKEGQNVTLSCEQNLNHDAMYWYRQDPGQGLRLIYYSQIVNDFQKGDIAEGYSVSREKKESFPLTVTSAQKNPTAFYLCASSILAGGSNTGELFFGEGSRLTVL.

The rearrangement links TRBV3-1 (or the pseudogene TRBV3-2) to TRBJ2-1; no firm D call. The length of the CDR3 is 15 residues. CDR1 LGHDT and CDR2 YNNKEL come from the germline V gene (reference sequence). The germline V and J ends were trimmed by 2 bases and 0 bases, with 8 bases remaining between them. CDR3 in amino acids: CASSQTASSYNEQFF. As DNA, the CDR3 is TGTGCCAGCAGCCAAACCGCGAGCTCCTACAATGAGCAGTTCTTC.

The rearrangement uses TRBV11-3 and TRBJ1-1, with D perhaps matching TRBD1 (5 bases). Between the trimmed V and J ends, which lost 0 bases and 3 bases, there was a span of 5 bases. Germline V gene data show CDR1 as SGHNT and CDR2 as YENEEA. This CDR3 contains 13 residues. Written as DNA, the CDR3 is TGTGCCAGCAGCTTAGACAGGGACACTGAAGCTTTCTTT. Translation gives CASSLDRDTEAFF.